This TCR beta chain came from a study of blood T cell repertoires in COVID-19. About the research overall: Both acute and convalescent COVID-19 samples were obtained from the United States, Italy and Spain. Nucleic acid was either cDNA or gDNA, and it came from T cells, B-cell-depleted T cells, or PBMCs.

The table lists this clone with a count of one. One end of the junction fails to match germline, which may point to a read error. From germline, CDR1 is MNHEY and CDR2 SVGEGT. The CDR3 loop spans 11 amino acids. Original methodology: How many nucleated cells were present was estimated from reference gene primer amplification. Clones were read by immunoSEQ multiplex PCR, and TCRdb kept only the in-frame ones, dropping some. The D gene and trimming were derived from the DNA, and the V and J assignments and clone size from that table. The table records nearly 95,000 clones, roughly nine tenths of them present only once.

The TCR originated in a human donor with active COVID-19. The donor label of this sample is uncertain. This rearrangement joins TRBV6-2 or TRBV6-3 to TRBJ2-3; 7 bases are a match to TRBD1. Sequenced input: peripheral blood. The CDR3 DNA reads TGTGCCAGCAGTCAAGGGGGCCGACTGATCTTT. Its protein is CASSQGGRLIF.